The 19 T cell receptor beta chains below were found in one sample sequenced in a study of OX40 agonist ivuxolimab in advanced cancers. Repertoires were generated with immunoSEQ multiplex PCR, while TCRdb's copy carries only in-frame clones and drops some. The data hold tens of thousands of clones, with around 81% observed a single time. The specimen comprised CD4+ or CD8+ T cells sorted from blood, sampled in a trial of the OX40 agonist ivuxolimab. Every receptor here comes from an adult with an advanced solid tumor such as melanoma, head and neck, liver or kidney cancer.

This clone occurred a few times. The V gene is TRBV19, the J gene TRBJ2-1; D is ambiguous. The CDR3 loop spans 13 amino acids. Germline loops: CDR1 LNHDA, CDR2 SQIVND (reference sequence). The germline V and J ends were trimmed by 1 base and 7 bases, with 8 bases remaining between them. CDR3 nucleotides: TGTGCCAGTAGTATAGGGCAGCGAAATGAGCAGTTCTTC. Translating it yields CASSIGQRNEQFF.

V and J are TRBV6-5 and TRBJ2-1; TRBD1 agrees at 11 bases. Germline CDR1 and CDR2: MNHEY and SVGAGI. The CDR3 length is 13 residues. The V and J ends lost 6 bases and 8 bases, in that order; junction bases with no gene match: 3. CDR3 in amino acids: CASRDRGRHEQFF. CDR3 nucleotide sequence: TGTGCCAGCAGGGACAGGGGGCGTCATGAGCAGTTCTTC.

Remarks on this clone: The junction does not match germline at one end; this may be a read error. The chain employs TRBV18 and TRBJ2-3, with a possible D match to TRBD1 (6 bases). CDR1 is KGHSH, CDR2 LQKENI, per germline. CDR3 length: 11 residues. Written as DNA, the CDR3 is TGTGCCAGCTCACCCGGGACACCCTTAGACTTT. Protein: CASSPGTPLDF.

The CDR3 reads CASRKQGNTEAFF. The CDR3 bases are TGTGCCAGCAGAAAACAGGGTAACACTGAAGCTTTCTTT. This chain links TRBV6-5 with TRBJ1-1; D perhaps matches TRBD1 (6 bases). V dropped 6 bases and J dropped 2 bases, with 10 bases sitting between them. The germline V gene encodes CDR1 MNHEY and CDR2 SVGAGI. CDR3 size: 13 residues.

This chain uses TRBV11-2 with TRBJ2-7, with D unresolved. V dropped 0 bases and J dropped 2 bases, with 11 bases sitting between them. Germline CDR1 reads SGHAT; CDR2 reads FQNNGV. This CDR3 has 15 amino acids. In nucleotides, the CDR3 is TGTGCCAGCAGCTTAGATCCAGCCAGGACCTACGAGCAGTACTTC. Encoded protein: CASSLDPARTYEQYF.

This chain connects TRBV11-2 to TRBJ1-2; a possible D gene is TRBD1 (6 bases). CDR3 size: 17 residues. Germline loops: CDR1 SGHAT, CDR2 FQNNGV. The V end was cut by 1 base, the J end by 2 bases, with 17 bases between. CDR3 in DNA: TGTGCCAGCAGCTTAGTAGGGGGTTTCATGACGAACTATGGCTACACCTTC. Its translation is CASSLVGGFMTNYGYTF.

By sample share, this clone is medium-sized. This chain uses TRBV11-2 with TRBJ1-3, with D maybe TRBD1 (5 bases). There are 16 residues in the CDR3. Germline CDR1 is SGHAT and CDR2 is FQNNGV. V lost 1 base and J lost 4, with 14 bases in between. The CDR3 spells CASSLATWGVGNTIYF. In nucleotides, the CDR3 is TGTGCCAGCAGCTTAGCGACCTGGGGGGTCGGAAACACCATATATTTT.

CDR3 protein: CASSPWGDQPQHF. CDR3 sequence (DNA): TGTGCCAGCTCACCATGGGGCGATCAGCCCCAGCATTTT. This chain joins TRBV18 and TRBJ1-5; D perhaps matches TRBD1 (5 bases). From germline, CDR1 is KGHSH and CDR2 LQKENI. The V end was cut by 2 bases, the J end by 5 bases, with 7 bases between. The CDR3 runs 13 residues.

The chain has TRBV7-2 and TRBJ1-1, with TRBD1 identical over 9 bases. Losses at the gene ends were 4 bases for V and 1 base for J; bases not matched to a gene: 4. Germline loops: CDR1 SGHTA, CDR2 FQGNSA. CDR3 size: 15 residues. Written as DNA, the CDR3 is TGTGCCAGCAGCTCCCAGACAGGGGGGAACACTGAAGCTTTCTTT. This codes for CASSSQTGGNTEAFF.

The genes are TRBV7-8 and TRBJ2-7; D is ambiguous. This CDR3 contains 13 residues. In germline, CDR1 is SGHVS, CDR2 FQNEAQ. The V end lost 5 bases, the J end lost 6 bases, and 14 bases lay between the germline ends. CDR3 sequence reads: CASSPLAGTEQYF. The CDR3 coding sequence is TGTGCCAGCAGCCCGCTCGCAGGTACCGAGCAGTACTTC.

The table lists this clone with a count of one. This chain connects TRBV6-1 to TRBJ1-4; possible D gene TRBD1, 6 bases. Looked up from germline, CDR1 is MNHNS and CDR2 is SASEGT. Trimming removed 7 bases at V and 4 bases at J, with 13 bases between. The CDR3 runs 14 residues. CDR3 in amino acids: CASTLIQGNEKLFF. The CDR3, as DNA: TGTGCCAGCACCCTTATACAGGGTAATGAAAAACTGTTTTTT.

The V and J genes are TRBV7-2 and TRBJ2-5, with TRBD1 as a possible D gene (6 bases). The CDR3 has 13 residues. Germline V gene sequence: CDR1 SGHTA, CDR2 FQGNSA. V lost 5 bases and J lost 0, with 7 bases in between. The CDR3 DNA follows: TGTGCCAGCAGCCAGGGGTACCAAGAGACCCAGTACTTC. This sequence encodes CASSQGYQETQYF. Full variable domain (rest looked up from reference TRBV7-2 and TRBJ2-5): GAGVSQSPSNKVTEKGKDVELRCDPISGHTALYWYRQSLGQGLEFLIYFQGNSAPDKSGLPSDRFSAERTGGSVSTLTIQRTQQEDSAVYLCASSQGYQETQYFGPGTRLLVL.

There are a few counts of this clone. The chain couples TRBV5-6 to TRBJ2-1; tentatively, D is TRBD1 (5 bases). The V end lost 4 bases, the J end lost 8 bases, and 28 bases lay between the germline ends. This CDR3 is 18 amino acids long. Germline-derived CDR1 and CDR2 are SGHDT and YYEEEE. The DNA of the CDR3 is TGTGCCAGCAGCACGATTTTTGGAAATTTACAGGCCCCCGATGAGCAGTTCTTC. Its translation: CASSTIFGNLQAPDEQFF.

The V call is TRBV4-1, the J call TRBJ2-7; tentatively, D is TRBD2 (7 bases). The germline gives CDR1 MGHRA, CDR2 YSYEKL. Trimming took 4 bases from V and 4 from J, leaving 17 bases between them. The CDR3 is 15 residues long. CDR3 coding DNA: TGCGCCAGCAGCCCCCTTGCGGGGGCTCGGTACGAGCAGTACTTC. This sequence encodes CASSPLAGARYEQYF.

The chain couples TRBV21-1 to TRBJ1-5. TRBV21-1 is recorded as a pseudogene. CDR3 size: 19 residues. The CDR3 region is CASSKEVDFIENSNQPQHF. The CDR3 nucleotides read TGTGCCAGCAGCAAAGAGGTCGATTTCATAGAAAATAGCAATCAGCCCCAGCATTTT.

This chain joins TRBV6-5 and TRBJ2-7; 9 bases agree with TRBD1. Trimming at V came to 5 bases and at J to 6 bases, leaving 2 bases not matched to a gene. Germline CDR1 is MNHEY and CDR2 is SVGAGI. The CDR3 spans 12 residues. The CDR3 spells CASSETGGEQYF. The CDR3, as DNA: TGTGCCAGCAGTGAGACAGGGGGCGAGCAGTACTTC.

The chain is built from TRBV4-1 and TRBJ1-1; weak D call: TRBD1 (5 bases). CDR1 and CDR2 (germline): MGHRA, YSYEKL. The CDR3 consists of 14 residues. V gave up 3 bases and J gave up 3 bases, with 11 bases separating them. The CDR3, as DNA: TGCGCCAGCAGCCATGACGACAGAGACACTGAAGCTTTCTTT. This codes for CASSHDDRDTEAFF.

This chain uses TRBV11-2 with TRBJ1-6; no clear D. CDR3 length: 13 amino acids. The germline V gene has CDR1 SGHAT and CDR2 FQNNGV. Trimming took 5 bases from V and 7 from J, leaving 9 bases between them. CDR3 region: CASSPILNSPLHF. The CDR3, as DNA: TGTGCCAGCAGCCCGATCCTGAATTCACCCCTCCACTTT.

The chain recombines TRBV28 with TRBJ1-2; D is ambiguous. The length of the CDR3 is 17 residues. CDR1 and CDR2 from the germline V gene are MDHEN and SYDVKM. V lost 4 bases and J lost 4, with 22 bases in between. CDR3 residues: CASSWRSLSRRIYGYTF. CDR3 DNA sequence: TGTGCCAGCAGTTGGAGGAGTTTGAGCAGGCGCATCTATGGCTACACCTTC.